This TCR beta chain was captured in a study of T cells in narcolepsy. Study context: Enrolled donors included narcolepsy type 1 or type 2 patients and healthy controls.

General study findings and limits: Blood of same and different patients, but not healthy controls, reportedly held recurring autoreactive clonotypes.

Germline V gene sequence: CDR1 MNHEY, CDR2 SMNVEV (reference sequence). The V end lost 8 bases, the J end lost 2 bases, and 25 bases lay between the germline ends. The CDR3 covers 18 residues. As to this clone: Its specificity is unknown.

The data were produced by immunoSEQ multiplex PCR, yet TCRdb's version contains in-frame clones alone and is incomplete. The sample carries 31,000 or so clones, roughly 90% recorded once. This sequence was found in a human donor with narcolepsy. The genes are TRBV27 and TRBJ2-1; D is possibly TRBD2 (5 bases). The specimen sequenced was CD45RA- memory CD4+ T cells from PBMCs. The CDR3 sequence is CASDPWASGGSPYNEQFF. The CDR3 DNA reads TGTGCCAGCGACCCATGGGCCAGCGGTGGGAGCCCCTACAATGAGCAGTTCTTC.